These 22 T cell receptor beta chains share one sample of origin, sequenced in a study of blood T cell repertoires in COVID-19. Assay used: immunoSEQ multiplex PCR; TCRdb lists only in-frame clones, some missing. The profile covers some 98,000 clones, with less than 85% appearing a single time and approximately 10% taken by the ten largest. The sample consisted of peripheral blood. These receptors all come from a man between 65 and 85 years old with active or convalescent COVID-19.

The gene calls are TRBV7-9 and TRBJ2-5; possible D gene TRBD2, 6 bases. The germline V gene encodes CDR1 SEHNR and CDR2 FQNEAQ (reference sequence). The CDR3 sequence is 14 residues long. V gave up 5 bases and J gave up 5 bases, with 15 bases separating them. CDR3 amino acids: CASSLQGLVETQYF. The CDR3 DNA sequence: TGTGCCAGCAGCCTCCAGGGACTGGTGGAGACCCAGTACTTC.

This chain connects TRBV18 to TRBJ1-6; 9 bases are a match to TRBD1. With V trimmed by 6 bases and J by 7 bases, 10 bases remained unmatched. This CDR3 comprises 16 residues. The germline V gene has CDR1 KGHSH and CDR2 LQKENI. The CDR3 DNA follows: TGTGCCAGCTCCCCGGGACAGGGAATGGGAAATTCACCCCTCCACTTT. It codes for CASSPGQGMGNSPLHF.

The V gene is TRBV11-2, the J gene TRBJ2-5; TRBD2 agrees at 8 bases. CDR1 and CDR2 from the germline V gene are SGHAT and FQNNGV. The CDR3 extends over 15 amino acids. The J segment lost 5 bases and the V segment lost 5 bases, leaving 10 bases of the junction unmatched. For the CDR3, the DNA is TGTGCCAGCAGCCCCCAGGTAGCGGGGATTGAGACCCAGTACTTC. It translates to CASSPQVAGIETQYF.

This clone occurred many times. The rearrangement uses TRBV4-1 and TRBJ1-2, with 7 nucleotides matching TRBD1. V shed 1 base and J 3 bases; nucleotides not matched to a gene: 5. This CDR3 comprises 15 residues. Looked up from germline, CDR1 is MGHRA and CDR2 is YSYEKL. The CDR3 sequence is CASSQGPGGYYGYTF. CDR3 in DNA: TGCGCCAGCAGCCAAGGGCCAGGGGGGTACTATGGCTACACCTTC.

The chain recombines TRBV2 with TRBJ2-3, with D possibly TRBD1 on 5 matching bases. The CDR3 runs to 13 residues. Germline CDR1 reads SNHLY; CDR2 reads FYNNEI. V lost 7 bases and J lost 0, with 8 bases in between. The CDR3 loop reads CASKAGSTDTQYF. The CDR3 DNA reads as TGTGCCAGCAAGGCAGGGAGCACAGATACGCAGTATTTT.

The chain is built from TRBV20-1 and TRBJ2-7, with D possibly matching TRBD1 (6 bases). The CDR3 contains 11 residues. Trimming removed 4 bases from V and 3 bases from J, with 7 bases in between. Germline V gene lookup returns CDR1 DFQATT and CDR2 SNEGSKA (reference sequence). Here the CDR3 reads CSATGDYEQYF. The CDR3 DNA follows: TGCAGTGCTACAGGGGACTACGAGCAGTACTTC.

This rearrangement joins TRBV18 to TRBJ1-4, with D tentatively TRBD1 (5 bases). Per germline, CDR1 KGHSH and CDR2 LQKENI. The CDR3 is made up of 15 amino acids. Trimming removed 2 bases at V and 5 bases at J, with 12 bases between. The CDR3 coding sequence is TGTGCCAGCTCACCAATGGCGGGGGAGAATGAAAAACTGTTTTTT. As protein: CASSPMAGENEKLFF.

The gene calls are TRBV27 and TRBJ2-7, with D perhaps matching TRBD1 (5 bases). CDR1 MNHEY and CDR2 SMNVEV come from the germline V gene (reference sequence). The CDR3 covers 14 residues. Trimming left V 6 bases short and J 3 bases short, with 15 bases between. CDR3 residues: CASRPGPRGYEQYF. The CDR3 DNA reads TGTGCCAGCAGACCCGGGCCAAGGGGCTACGAGCAGTACTTC.

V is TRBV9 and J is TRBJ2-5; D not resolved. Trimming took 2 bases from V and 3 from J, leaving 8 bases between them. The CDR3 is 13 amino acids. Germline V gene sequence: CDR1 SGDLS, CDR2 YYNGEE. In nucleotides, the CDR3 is TGTGCCAGCAGCGTGGGCAGGAAAGAGACCCAGTACTTC. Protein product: CASSVGRKETQYF.

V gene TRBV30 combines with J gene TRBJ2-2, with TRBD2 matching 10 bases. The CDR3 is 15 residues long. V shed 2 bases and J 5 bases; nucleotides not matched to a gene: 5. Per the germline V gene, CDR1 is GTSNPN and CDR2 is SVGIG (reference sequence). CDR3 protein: CAWSFGSGGTGELFF. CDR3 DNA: TGTGCCTGGAGTTTTGGTAGCGGGGGGACCGGGGAGCTGTTTTTT.

The CDR3 bases are TGCGCCAGCAGCCCTAGACAGTCCTACGAGCAGTACTTC. The encoded protein is CASSPRQSYEQYF. The V gene is TRBV4-3, the J gene TRBJ2-7, with D perhaps TRBD1 (5 bases). Germline assignment: CDR1 LGHNA and CDR2 YSLEER. The CDR3 is 13 residues long. The V end was cut by 4 bases, the J end by 1 base, with 8 bases between.

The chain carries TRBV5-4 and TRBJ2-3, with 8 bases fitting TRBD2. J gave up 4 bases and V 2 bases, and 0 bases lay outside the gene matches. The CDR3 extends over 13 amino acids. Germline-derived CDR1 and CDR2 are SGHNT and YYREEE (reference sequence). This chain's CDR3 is CASSFGGADTQYF. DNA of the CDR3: TGTGCCAGCAGCTTCGGGGGGGCAGATACGCAGTATTTT.

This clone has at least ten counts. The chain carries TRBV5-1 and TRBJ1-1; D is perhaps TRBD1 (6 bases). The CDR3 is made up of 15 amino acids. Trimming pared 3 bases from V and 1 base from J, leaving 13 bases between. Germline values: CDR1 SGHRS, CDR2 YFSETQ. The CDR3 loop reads CASSYTVQGNTEAFF. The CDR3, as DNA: TGCGCCAGCAGCTATACCGTACAGGGGAACACTGAAGCTTTCTTT.

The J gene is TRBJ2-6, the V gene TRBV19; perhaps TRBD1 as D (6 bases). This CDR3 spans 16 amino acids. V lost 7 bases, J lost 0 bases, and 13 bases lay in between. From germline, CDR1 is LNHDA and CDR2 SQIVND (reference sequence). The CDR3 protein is CASTWTAVSGANVLTF. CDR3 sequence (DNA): TGTGCCAGTACGTGGACAGCGGTCTCTGGGGCCAACGTCCTGACTTTC.

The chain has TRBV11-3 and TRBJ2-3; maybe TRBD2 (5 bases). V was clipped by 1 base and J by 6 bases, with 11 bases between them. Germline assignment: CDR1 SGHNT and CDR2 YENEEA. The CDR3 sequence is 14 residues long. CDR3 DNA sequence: TGTGCCAGCAGCTTAGCGGCTAGCTGGGATACGCAGTATTTT. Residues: CASSLAASWDTQYF.

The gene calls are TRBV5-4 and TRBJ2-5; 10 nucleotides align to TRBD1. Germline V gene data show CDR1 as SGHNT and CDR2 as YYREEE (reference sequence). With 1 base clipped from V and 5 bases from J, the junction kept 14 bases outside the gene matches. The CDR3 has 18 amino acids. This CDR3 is CASSLFGSRTGGWETQYF. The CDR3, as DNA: TGTGCCAGCAGCTTGTTCGGTTCTAGGACAGGGGGTTGGGAGACCCAGTACTTC.

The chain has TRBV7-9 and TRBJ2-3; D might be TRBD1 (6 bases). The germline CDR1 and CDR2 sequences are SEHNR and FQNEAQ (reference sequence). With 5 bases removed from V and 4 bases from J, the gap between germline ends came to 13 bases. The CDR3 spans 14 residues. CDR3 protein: CASSRSQGSDTQYF. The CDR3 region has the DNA TGTGCCAGCAGCAGGTCACAGGGCTCAGATACGCAGTATTTT.

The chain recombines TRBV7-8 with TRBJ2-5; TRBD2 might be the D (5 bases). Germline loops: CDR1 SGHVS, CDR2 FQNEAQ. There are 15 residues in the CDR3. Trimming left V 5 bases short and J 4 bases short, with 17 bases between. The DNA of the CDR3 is TGTGCCAGCAGCCCCCCGAGGGCTAGCAGAGAGACCCAGTACTTC. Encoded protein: CASSPPRASRETQYF. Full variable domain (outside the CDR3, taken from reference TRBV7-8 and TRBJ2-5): GAGVSQSPRYKVAKRGQDVALRCDPISGHVSLFWYQQALGQGPEFLTYFQNEAQLDKSGLPSDRFFAERPEGSVSTLKIQRTQQEDSAVYLCASSPPRASRETQYFGPGTRLLVL.

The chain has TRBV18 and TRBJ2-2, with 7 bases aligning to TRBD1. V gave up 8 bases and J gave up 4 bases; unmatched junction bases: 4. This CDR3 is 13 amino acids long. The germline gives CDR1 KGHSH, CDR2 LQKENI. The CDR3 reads CASTGQSTGELFF. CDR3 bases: TGTGCCAGCACGGGACAGAGCACCGGGGAGCTGTTTTTT. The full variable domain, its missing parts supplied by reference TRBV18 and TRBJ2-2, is NAGVMQNPRHLVRRRGQEARLRCSPMKGHSHVYWYRQLPEEGLKFMVYLQKENIIDESGMPKERFSAEFPKEGPSILRIQQVVRGDSAAYFCASTGQSTGELFFGEGSRLTVL.

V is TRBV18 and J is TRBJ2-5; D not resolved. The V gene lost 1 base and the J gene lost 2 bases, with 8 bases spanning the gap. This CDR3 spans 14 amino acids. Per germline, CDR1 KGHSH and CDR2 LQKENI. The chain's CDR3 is CASSPRRLQETQYF. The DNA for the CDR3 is TGTGCCAGCTCACCACGGCGGTTACAAGAGACCCAGTACTTC.

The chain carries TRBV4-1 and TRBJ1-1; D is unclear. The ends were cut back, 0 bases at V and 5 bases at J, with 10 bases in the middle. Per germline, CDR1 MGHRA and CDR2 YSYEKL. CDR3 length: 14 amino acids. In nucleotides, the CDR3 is TGCGCCAGCAGCCAAGAGCCCGGGTGGACTGAAGCTTTCTTT. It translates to CASSQEPGWTEAFF.

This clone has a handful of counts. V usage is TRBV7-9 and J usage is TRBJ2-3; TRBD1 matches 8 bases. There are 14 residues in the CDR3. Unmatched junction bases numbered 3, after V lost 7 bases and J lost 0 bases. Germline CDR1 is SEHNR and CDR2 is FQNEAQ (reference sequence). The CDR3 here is CASIGQGSTDTQYF. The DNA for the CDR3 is TGTGCCAGCATCGGACAGGGAAGCACAGATACGCAGTATTTT.